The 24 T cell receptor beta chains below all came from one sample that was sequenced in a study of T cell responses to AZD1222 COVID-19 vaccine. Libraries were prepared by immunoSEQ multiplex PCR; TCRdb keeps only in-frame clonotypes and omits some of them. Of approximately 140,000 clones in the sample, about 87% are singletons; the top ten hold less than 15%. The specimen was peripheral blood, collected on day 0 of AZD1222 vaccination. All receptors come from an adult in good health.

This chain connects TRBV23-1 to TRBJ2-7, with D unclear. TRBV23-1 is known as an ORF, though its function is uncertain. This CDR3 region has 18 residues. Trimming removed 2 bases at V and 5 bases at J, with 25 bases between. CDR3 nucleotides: TGCGCCAGCAGTCAACTCCAATTTCAAGGACGGACGCCTAACGAGCAGTACTTC. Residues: CASSQLQFQGRTPNEQYF.

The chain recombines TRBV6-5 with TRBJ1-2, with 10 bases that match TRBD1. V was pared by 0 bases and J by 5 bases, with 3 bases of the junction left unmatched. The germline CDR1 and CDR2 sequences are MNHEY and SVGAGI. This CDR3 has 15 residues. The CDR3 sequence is CASSYSSGQGYGYTF. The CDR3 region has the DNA TGTGCCAGCAGTTACTCATCGGGACAGGGGTATGGCTACACCTTC.

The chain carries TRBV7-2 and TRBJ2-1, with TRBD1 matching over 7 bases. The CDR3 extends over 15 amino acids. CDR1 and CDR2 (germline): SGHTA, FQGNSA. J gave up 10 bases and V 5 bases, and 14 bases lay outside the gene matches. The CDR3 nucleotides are TGTGCCAGCAGCCCCGCGACAGGGAAAATAGCGGAGCAGTTCTTC. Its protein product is CASSPATGKIAEQFF.

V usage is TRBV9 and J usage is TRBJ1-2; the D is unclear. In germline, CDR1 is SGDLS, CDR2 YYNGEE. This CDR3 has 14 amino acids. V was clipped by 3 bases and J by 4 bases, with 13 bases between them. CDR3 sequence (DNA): TGTGCCAGCAGCGCAGGAGGGCAAGTCTATGGCTACACCTTC. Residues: CASSAGGQVYGYTF.

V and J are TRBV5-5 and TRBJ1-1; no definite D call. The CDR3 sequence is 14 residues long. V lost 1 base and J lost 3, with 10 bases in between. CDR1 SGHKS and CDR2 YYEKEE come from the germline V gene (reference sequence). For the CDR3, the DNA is TGTGCCAGCAGCTTGAGTCCAGCTTACACTGAAGCTTTCTTT. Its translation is CASSLSPAYTEAFF.

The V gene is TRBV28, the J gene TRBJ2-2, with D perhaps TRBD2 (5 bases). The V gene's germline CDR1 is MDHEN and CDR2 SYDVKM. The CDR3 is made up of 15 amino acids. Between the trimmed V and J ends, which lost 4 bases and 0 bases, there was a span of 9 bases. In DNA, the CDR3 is TGTGCCAGCAGTTCGGGGATCGCGAACACCGGGGAGCTGTTTTTT. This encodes CASSSGIANTGELFF. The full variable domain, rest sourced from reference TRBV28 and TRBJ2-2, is DVKVTQSSRYLVKRTGEKVFLECVQDMDHENMFWYRQDPGLGLRLIYFSYDVKMKEKGDIPEGYSVSREKKERFSLILESASTNQTSMYLCASSSGIANTGELFFGEGSRLTVL.

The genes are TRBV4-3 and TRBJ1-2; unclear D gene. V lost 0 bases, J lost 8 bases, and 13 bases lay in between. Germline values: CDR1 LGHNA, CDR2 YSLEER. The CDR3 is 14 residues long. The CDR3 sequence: CASSQDQRGFGYTF. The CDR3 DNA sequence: TGCGCCAGCAGCCAAGATCAGCGGGGATTCGGCTACACCTTC.

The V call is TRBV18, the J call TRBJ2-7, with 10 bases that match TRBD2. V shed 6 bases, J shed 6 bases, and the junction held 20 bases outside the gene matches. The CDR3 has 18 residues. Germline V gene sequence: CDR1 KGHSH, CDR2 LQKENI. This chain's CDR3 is CASSPLGRGSGGPGEQYF. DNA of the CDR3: TGTGCCAGCTCGCCCCTCGGTCGGGGTAGCGGGGGGCCGGGCGAGCAGTACTTC.

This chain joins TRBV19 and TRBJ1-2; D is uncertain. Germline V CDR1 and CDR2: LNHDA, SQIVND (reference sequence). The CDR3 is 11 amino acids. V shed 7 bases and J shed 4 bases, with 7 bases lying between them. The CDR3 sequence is CASNGFYGYTF. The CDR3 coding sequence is TGTGCCAGTAATGGGTTCTATGGCTACACCTTC.

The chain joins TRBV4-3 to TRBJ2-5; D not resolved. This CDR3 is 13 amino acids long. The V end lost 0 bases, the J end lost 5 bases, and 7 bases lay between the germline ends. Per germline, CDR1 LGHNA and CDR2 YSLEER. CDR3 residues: CASSQEWRETQYF. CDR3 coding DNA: TGCGCCAGCAGCCAAGAATGGCGGGAGACCCAGTACTTC.

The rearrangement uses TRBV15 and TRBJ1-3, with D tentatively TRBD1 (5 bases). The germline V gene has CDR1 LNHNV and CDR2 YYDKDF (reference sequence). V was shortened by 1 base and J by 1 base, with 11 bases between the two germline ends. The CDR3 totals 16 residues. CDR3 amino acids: CATSRAPDSSGNTIYF. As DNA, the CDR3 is TGTGCCACCAGCAGAGCCCCCGACAGTTCTGGAAACACCATATATTTT.

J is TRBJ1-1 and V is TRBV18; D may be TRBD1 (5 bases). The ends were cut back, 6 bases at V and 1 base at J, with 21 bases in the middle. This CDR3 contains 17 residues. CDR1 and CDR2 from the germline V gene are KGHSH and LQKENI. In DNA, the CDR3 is TGTGCCAGCTCGGCAAGGTCCCAGGGCGGGGGGAACACTGAAGCTTTCTTT. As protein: CASSARSQGGGNTEAFF.

The CDR3 protein is CASSLVPAGGQETQYF. The DNA for the CDR3 is TGCGCCAGCAGCTTGGTTCCAGCGGGTGGCCAAGAGACCCAGTACTTC. The chain combines TRBV5-1 with TRBJ2-5; D possibly corresponds to TRBD2 (6 bases). Germline V gene lookup returns CDR1 SGHRS and CDR2 YFSETQ. The germline V and J ends were trimmed by 0 bases and 1 base, with 13 bases remaining between them. This CDR3 has 16 residues.

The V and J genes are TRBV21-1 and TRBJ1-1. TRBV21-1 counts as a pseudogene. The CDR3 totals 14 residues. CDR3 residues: CASSKGPGDTEAFF. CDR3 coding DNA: TGTGCCAGCAGCAAAGGGCCCGGAGACACTGAAGCTTTCTTT.

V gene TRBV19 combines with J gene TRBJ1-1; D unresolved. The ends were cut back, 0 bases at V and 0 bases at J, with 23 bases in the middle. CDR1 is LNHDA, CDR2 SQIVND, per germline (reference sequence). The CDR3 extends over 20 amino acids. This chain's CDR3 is CASSIDLRVPQPGMNTEAFF. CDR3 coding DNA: TGTGCCAGTAGTATAGATTTAAGGGTCCCCCAGCCGGGGATGAACACTGAAGCTTTCTTT.

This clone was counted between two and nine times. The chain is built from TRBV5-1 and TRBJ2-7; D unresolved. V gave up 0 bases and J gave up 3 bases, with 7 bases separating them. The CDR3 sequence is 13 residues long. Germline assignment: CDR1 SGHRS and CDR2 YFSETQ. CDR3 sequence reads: CASSLGGIYEQYF. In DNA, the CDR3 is TGCGCCAGCAGCTTGGGGGGTATCTACGAGCAGTACTTC.

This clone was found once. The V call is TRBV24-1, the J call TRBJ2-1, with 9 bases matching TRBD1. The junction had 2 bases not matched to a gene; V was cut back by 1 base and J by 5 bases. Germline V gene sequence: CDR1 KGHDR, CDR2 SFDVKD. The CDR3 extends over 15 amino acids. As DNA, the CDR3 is TGTGCCACCAGTGATTTTGGGACAGGGAACAATGAGCAGTTCTTC. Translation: CATSDFGTGNNEQFF.

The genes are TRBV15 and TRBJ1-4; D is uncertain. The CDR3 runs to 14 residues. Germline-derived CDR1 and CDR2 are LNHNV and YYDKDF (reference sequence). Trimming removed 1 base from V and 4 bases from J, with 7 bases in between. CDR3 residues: CATSRGQFNEKLFF. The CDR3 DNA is TGTGCCACCAGCAGAGGGCAGTTTAATGAAAAACTGTTTTTT.

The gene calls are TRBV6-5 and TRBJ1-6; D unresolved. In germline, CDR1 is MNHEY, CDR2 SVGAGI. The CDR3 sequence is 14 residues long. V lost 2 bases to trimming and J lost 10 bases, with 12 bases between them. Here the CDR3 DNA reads TGTGCCAGCAGTTACCTGGCCGCGGCCTCACCCCTCCACTTT. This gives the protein CASSYLAAASPLHF.

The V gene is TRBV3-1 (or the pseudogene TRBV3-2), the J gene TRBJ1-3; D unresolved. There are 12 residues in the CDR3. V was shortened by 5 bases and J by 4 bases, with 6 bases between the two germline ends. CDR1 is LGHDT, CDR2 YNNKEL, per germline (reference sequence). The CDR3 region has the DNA TGTGCCAGCAGCTTACAGGGAAACACCATATATTTT. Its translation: CASSLQGNTIYF.

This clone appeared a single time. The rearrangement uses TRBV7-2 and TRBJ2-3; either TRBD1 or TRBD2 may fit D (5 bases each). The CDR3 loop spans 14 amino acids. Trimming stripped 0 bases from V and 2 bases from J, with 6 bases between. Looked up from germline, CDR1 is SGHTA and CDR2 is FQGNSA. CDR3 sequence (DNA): TGTGCCAGCAGCTTAGCGGGGGTCACAGATACGCAGTATTTT. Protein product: CASSLAGVTDTQYF.

CDR3 nucleotide sequence: TGTGCCAGTCGCGTAGCCGCCGGAAACACCATATATTTT. Amino acids: CASRVAAGNTIYF. The rearrangement uses TRBV19 and TRBJ1-3; D is unresolved. Deletions cut 8 bases from V and 4 bases from J, with 12 bases between. Germline-derived CDR1 and CDR2 are LNHDA and SQIVND (reference sequence). The CDR3 covers 13 residues.

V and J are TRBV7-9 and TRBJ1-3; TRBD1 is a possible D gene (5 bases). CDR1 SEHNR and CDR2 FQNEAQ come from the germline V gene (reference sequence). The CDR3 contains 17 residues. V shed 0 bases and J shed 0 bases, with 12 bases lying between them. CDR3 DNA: TGTGCCAGCAGCTTAGCAGGGGTTCGGGACTCTGGAAACACCATATATTTT. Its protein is CASSLAGVRDSGNTIYF.

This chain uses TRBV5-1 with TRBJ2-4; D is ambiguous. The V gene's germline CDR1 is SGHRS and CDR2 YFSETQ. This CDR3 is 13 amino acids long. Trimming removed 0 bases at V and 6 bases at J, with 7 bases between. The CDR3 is CASSLGSGNIQYF. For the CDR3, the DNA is TGCGCCAGCAGCTTGGGATCCGGAAACATTCAGTACTTC.